One and the same sample provided the 26 T cell receptor beta chains below, sequenced in a study of T cell responses to AZD1222 COVID-19 vaccine. TCRdb's copy holds only in-frame clones and misses some; the assay was immunoSEQ multiplex PCR. The repertoire holds 130,000 or so clones, with 86% as singletons. The sequenced sample was peripheral blood, obtained on day 0 of AZD1222 vaccination. These receptors were collected from an adult in good health.

The chain links TRBV27 to TRBJ1-4; 8 nucleotides line up with TRBD1. V gave up 5 bases and J gave up 8 bases; unmatched junction bases: 13. Germline V lookup: CDR1 MNHEY, CDR2 SMNVEV (reference sequence). CDR3 length: 16 residues. CDR3 protein: CASSPGGPPPSEKLFF. The CDR3 DNA reads as TGTGCCAGCAGTCCAGGGGGCCCCCCGCCGAGCGAAAAACTGTTTTTT.

This rearrangement joins TRBV5-4 to TRBJ2-3; 8 bases are a match to TRBD1. Trimming at V came to 0 bases and at J to 0 bases, leaving 3 bases not matched to a gene. CDR1 and CDR2 from the germline V gene are SGHNT and YYREEE (reference sequence). This CDR3 has 16 amino acids. CDR3 sequence (DNA): TGTGCCAGCAGCTTGGACAGGGGGGCTAGCACAGATACGCAGTATTTT. It encodes CASSLDRGASTDTQYF.

V is TRBV6-5 and J is TRBJ2-5; TRBD1 is a possible D gene (6 bases). Trimming stripped 6 bases from V and 4 bases from J, with 15 bases between. CDR3 length: 14 amino acids. Germline CDR1 MNHEY, CDR2 SVGAGI. CDR3 sequence reads: CASRRGGAGETQYF. For the CDR3, the DNA is TGTGCCAGCAGACGTGGGGGCGCAGGAGAGACCCAGTACTTC.

This chain links TRBV6-2 or TRBV6-3 with TRBJ1-2; no clear D gene. CDR1 and CDR2 from the germline V gene are MNHEY and SVGEGT. The CDR3 totals 15 residues. V was shortened by 2 bases and J by 6 bases, with 16 bases between the two germline ends. The CDR3 bases are TGTGCCAGCAGTTACATTGACTCCCGGCGTAATGGCTACACCTTC. Encoded protein: CASSYIDSRRNGYTF.

This clone was picked up a small number of times. The chain employs TRBV28 and TRBJ2-1, with D perhaps TRBD2 (6 bases). The CDR3 is 15 residues long. Between the trimmed V and J ends, which lost 5 bases and 8 bases, there was a span of 19 bases. From germline, CDR1 is MDHEN and CDR2 SYDVKM. DNA of the CDR3: TGTGCCAGCAGTGTGGGACTTGGAGGGTACGATGAGCAGTTCTTC. Its translation is CASSVGLGGYDEQFF.

This chain uses TRBV29-1 with TRBJ1-4, with D tentatively TRBD1 (5 bases). The CDR3 extends over 12 amino acids. Germline CDR1 and CDR2: SQVTM and ANQGSEA. V was cut by 7 bases and J by 5 bases, with 11 bases left in between. This CDR3 reads CSGGAENEKLFF. DNA for the CDR3: TGCAGCGGTGGGGCGGAAAATGAAAAACTGTTTTTT.

The chain couples TRBV11-2 to TRBJ2-5, with D possibly being TRBD2 (6 bases). CDR3 length equals 19 residues. The V gene's germline CDR1 is SGHAT and CDR2 FQNNGV. Trimming left V 1 base short and J 2 bases short, with 23 bases between. CDR3 in amino acids: CASSLAWRNPPGGQETQYF. CDR3 bases: TGTGCCAGCAGCTTAGCGTGGCGAAACCCCCCCGGGGGTCAAGAGACCCAGTACTTC. Looking up the rest from reference TRBV11-2 and TRBJ2-5 gives the full variable domain: EAGVAQSPRYKIIEKRQSVAFWCNPISGHATLYWYQQILGQGPKLLIQFQNNGVVDDSQLPKDRFSAERLKGVDSTLKIQPAKLEDSAVYLCASSLAWRNPPGGQETQYFGPGTRLLVL.

The CDR3 DNA is TGTGCCAGCAGCGTAGCTGGGGGAGCAATCAGCGGCCAAGAGACCCAGTACTTC. It yields the protein CASSVAGGAISGQETQYF. The rearrangement uses TRBV9 and TRBJ2-5, with D tentatively TRBD1 or TRBD2 (5 bases each). The CDR3 contains 18 residues. CDR1 is SGDLS, CDR2 YYNGEE, per germline. The V gene lost 0 bases and the J gene lost 1 base, with 19 bases spanning the gap.

The rearrangement links TRBV9 to TRBJ1-4, with D perhaps matching TRBD1 (6 bases). Trimming shortened V by 1 base and J by 4 bases, and 11 bases separated the two germline ends. Germline V gene lookup returns CDR1 SGDLS and CDR2 YYNGEE. The CDR3 consists of 15 residues. CDR3 nucleotides: TGTGCCAGCAGCGTATCCGGGACAAGTAATGAAAAACTGTTTTTT. Translation gives CASSVSGTSNEKLFF.

This chain connects TRBV14 to TRBJ2-7; maybe TRBD2 (6 bases). CDR1 and CDR2 from the germline V gene are SGHDN and FVKESK. The CDR3 has 13 residues. Trimming took off 2 bases at V and 6 bases at J, with 11 bases between the two ends. In nucleotides, the CDR3 is TGTGCCAGCAGCCAAAGACTAGTTTCCGAGCAGTACTTC. Its protein product is CASSQRLVSEQYF.

In the case of this clone: A read error may produce the germline difference seen at one junction end. This sequence joins TRBV5-1 and TRBJ2-2; 13 bases map to TRBD2. CDR3 length: 17 residues. Germline assignment: CDR1 SGHRS and CDR2 YFSETQ. The CDR3 protein is CASSFLGTSGNAGELFF. The CDR3 DNA follows: TGCGCCAGCAGCTTCCTAGGGACTAGCGGGAACGCCGGGGAGCTGTTTTTT.

J is TRBJ2-2 and V is TRBV7-9; D might be TRBD1 (5 bases). Germline CDR1 and CDR2: SEHNR and FQNEAQ (reference sequence). This CDR3 has 19 amino acids. Trimming removed 2 bases from V and 5 bases from J, with 24 bases in between. The CDR3 DNA is TGTGCCAGCAGCTTACCCCAGGGCAGATGGTCCGGGCGAACCGGGGAGCTGTTTTTT. Translated, it gives CASSLPQGRWSGRTGELFF.

This clone has just one count. The rearrangement links TRBV7-3 to TRBJ2-2, with 10 bases aligning to TRBD1. The CDR3 is 16 amino acids. The V gene end was trimmed by 5 bases and the J gene end by 6 bases; junction bases not matched to a gene: 9. Germline V lookup: CDR1 SGHTA, CDR2 FQGTGA. Here the CDR3 reads CASSLTGQGPPGELFF. The CDR3 nucleotides are TGTGCCAGCAGCCTCACGGGACAGGGGCCCCCCGGGGAGCTGTTTTTT.

The CDR3 nucleotides are TGTGCCAGCAGCCAAGATCTAACATCTGGAAACACCATATATTTT. Amino acid sequence: CASSQDLTSGNTIYF. The rearrangement uses TRBV4-2 and TRBJ1-3; unclear D gene. Germline CDR1 LGHNA, CDR2 YNFKEQ. CDR3 length equals 15 residues. With 0 bases removed from V and 1 base from J, the gap between germline ends came to 7 bases.

This clone has just one count. The gene calls are TRBV2 and TRBJ1-1; TRBD1 might be the D (5 bases). The CDR3 consists of 12 residues. Germline V CDR1 and CDR2: SNHLY, FYNNEI. V was cut by 9 bases and J by 1 base, with 9 bases left in between. The CDR3 DNA reads TGTGCCAGACAGGAGTGGAACACTGAAGCTTTCTTT. Protein sequence: CARQEWNTEAFF.

The chain uses TRBV11-3 and TRBJ2-7, with D hard to call. The CDR3 runs to 14 residues. From germline, CDR1 is SGHNT and CDR2 YENEEA. V lost 5 bases and J lost 3, with 14 bases in between. CDR3 in DNA: TGTGCCAGCAGCCCCTGGCTAGTTGTCTACGAGCAGTACTTC. This encodes CASSPWLVVYEQYF.

The rearrangement joins TRBV11-3 to TRBJ2-5, with unresolved D. Trimming removed 3 bases from V and 3 bases from J, with 8 bases in between. The CDR3 loop spans 13 amino acids. From germline, CDR1 is SGHNT and CDR2 YENEEA. CDR3: CASSFTVKETQYF. The CDR3 bases are TGTGCCAGCAGCTTCACAGTAAAAGAGACCCAGTACTTC.

The V and J genes are TRBV7-9 and TRBJ1-6; D gene ambiguous. Germline values: CDR1 SEHNR, CDR2 FQNEAQ (reference sequence). V was shortened by 5 bases and J by 8 bases, with 10 bases between the two germline ends. The CDR3 is 13 amino acids. The CDR3 sequence is CASSGNSYSPLHF. CDR3 DNA sequence: TGTGCCAGCAGCGGGAACAGCTATTCACCCCTCCACTTT.

The chain uses TRBV10-3 and TRBJ2-7; TRBD1 matches at 8 bases. V lost 2 bases and J lost 6; bases outside the gene matches: 3. The CDR3 contains 13 residues. Germline-derived CDR1 and CDR2 are ENHRY and SYGVKD. For the CDR3, the DNA is TGTGCCATCAGTGAGGACAGGGGTTCCGAGCAGTACTTC. Its translation: CAISEDRGSEQYF.

This chain links TRBV10-3 with TRBJ2-7; 7 bases fit TRBD2. Trimming took 4 bases from V and 7 from J; bases not matched to a gene: 7. Germline V gene sequence: CDR1 ENHRY, CDR2 SYGVKD. This CDR3 spans 13 amino acids. In DNA, the CDR3 is TGTGCCATCAGTGCGAGACTCGGGGGGGAGCAGTACTTC. This gives the protein CAISARLGGEQYF.

V is TRBV7-8 and J is TRBJ1-2; D is undetermined. In germline, CDR1 is SGHVS, CDR2 FQNEAQ. The CDR3 has 16 residues. V gave up 1 base and J gave up 3 bases, with 15 bases separating them. This CDR3 is CASSLGAKGLDYGYTF. CDR3 DNA: TGTGCCAGCAGCTTAGGGGCAAAAGGGCTCGACTATGGCTACACCTTC.

The genes are TRBV5-5 and TRBJ1-2; D is unresolved. The V end lost 3 bases, the J end lost 4 bases, and 13 bases lay between the germline ends. Germline V lookup: CDR1 SGHKS, CDR2 YYEKEE (reference sequence). The CDR3 totals 14 residues. The CDR3 DNA sequence: TGTGCCAGCAGCTCGGAGGTCTTCGGCTATGGCTACACCTTC. Translating it yields CASSSEVFGYGYTF.

The chain recombines TRBV2 with TRBJ1-5, with D tentatively TRBD1 (5 bases). This CDR3 is 13 amino acids long. The germline CDR1 and CDR2 sequences are SNHLY and FYNNEI. V gave up 6 bases and J gave up 7 bases, with 13 bases separating them. As DNA, the CDR3 is TGTGCCAGCAGCGAAACAGGTTCCCAGCCCCAGCATTTT. Translating gives CASSETGSQPQHF. The full variable domain, rest sourced from reference TRBV2 and TRBJ1-5, is EPEVTQTPSHQVTQMGQEVILRCVPISNHLYFYWYRQILGQKVEFLVSFYNNEISEKSEIFDDQFSVERPDGSNFTLKIRSTKLEDSAMYFCASSETGSQPQHFGDGTRLSIL.

The chain combines TRBV12-3 or TRBV12-4 with TRBJ1-2, with 8 bases lining up with TRBD1. Trimming cost V 3 bases and J 8 bases; bases outside gene matches: 5. The CDR3 totals 13 residues. DNA of the CDR3: TGTGCCAGCAGTTTGGGACAGGCCGGGGGCTACACCTTC. Translation: CASSLGQAGGYTF.

The chain couples TRBV3-1 (or the pseudogene TRBV3-2) to TRBJ1-4; 8 bases line up with TRBD1. The CDR3 totals 12 residues. Germline CDR1 reads LGHDT; CDR2 reads YNNKEL (reference sequence). V trimming: 8 bases; J trimming: 7 bases; junction bases outside the gene matches: 3. CDR3 region: CASGRGPEKLFF. CDR3 sequence (DNA): TGTGCCAGCGGCAGGGGGCCTGAAAAACTGTTTTTT.

The chain combines TRBV19 with TRBJ2-1; D is uncertain. Trimming took off 0 bases at V and 8 bases at J, with 11 bases between the two ends. CDR3 size: 14 residues. CDR1 and CDR2 from the germline V gene are LNHDA and SQIVND (reference sequence). In nucleotides, the CDR3 is TGTGCCAGTAGTATAGAAGATACTTCAGATGAGCAGTTCTTC. Translating gives CASSIEDTSDEQFF.